A selection of T cell receptor beta chains follows, all from one sample in a study of blood T cell repertoires in COVID-19. Libraries were prepared by immunoSEQ multiplex PCR; TCRdb keeps only in-frame clonotypes and omits some of them. The sample contains about 220,000 clones, roughly 85% of which appear only once. What was sequenced was peripheral blood. These receptors all stem from an older woman with COVID-19, enrolled during active disease. CDR3s include the opening cysteine and the closing phenylalanine or tryptophan. The order of the fields is clone size, D gene, J gene, V gene, CDR3 protein, CDR3 DNA. The D gene is left open where the match is weak. Size is omitted from some rows. Given values are once, few, many or a class for expanded clones.

>NA|NA|TRBJ2-1|TRBV18
CASSDSLYNEQFF
TGTGCCAGCTCAGATAGCTTATACAATGAGCAGTTCTTC
>NA|TRBD1|TRBJ1-5|TRBV19
CASSPDRDSFSNQPQHF
TGTGCCAGTAGCCCGGACAGGGACTCCTTTAGCAATCAGCCCCAGCATTTT
>NA|TRBD1|TRBJ2-3|TRBV6-2/TRBV6-3
CASSYNPGQGRTDTQYF
TGTGCCAGCAGTTACAACCCCGGACAGGGCCGCACAGATACGCAGTATTTT
>once|TRBD1|TRBJ2-7|TRBV6-5
CASSYPGQGPSEQYF
TGTGCCAGCAGTTATCCGGGACAGGGGCCCAGCGAGCAGTACTTC
>NA|TRBD1|TRBJ2-3|TRBV2
CASISPGTGTDTQYF
TGTGCCAGCATTAGTCCCGGGACAGGGACAGATACGCAGTATTTT
>once|TRBD2|TRBJ2-3|TRBV2
CASTPSTSGVTDTQYF
TGTGCCAGCACCCCTTCGACTAGCGGGGTGACAGATACGCAGTATTTT
>once|TRBD2|TRBJ2-5|TRBV3-1/TRBV3-2
CASSQVRVSGGETQYF
TGTGCCAGCAGCCAAGTGCGAGTTAGCGGGGGAGAGACCCAGTACTTC
>NA|NA|TRBJ1-4|TRBV4-3
CASSQDKGRARGEKLFF
TGCGCCAGCAGCCAAGATAAAGGGCGGGCTAGAGGGGAAAAACTGTTTTTT
>NA|NA|TRBJ1-1|TRBV5-1
CASSFRGGLADTEAFF
TGCGCCAGCAGCTTTCGGGGCGGGCTAGCGGACACTGAAGCTTTCTTT
>NA|TRBD2|TRBJ2-1|TRBV18
CASFGSGGYNEQFF
TGTGCCAGCTTCGGAAGCGGGGGGTACAATGAGCAGTTCTTC
>NA|TRBD1|TRBJ2-3|TRBV2
CASSVRDSSTDTQYF
TGTGCCAGCAGCGTCCGGGACAGTTCCACAGATACGCAGTATTTT
>NA|TRBD2|TRBJ2-1|TRBV2
CASSPRTSGSRNEQFF
TGTGCCAGCAGTCCTCGGACTAGCGGGAGTCGTAATGAGCAGTTCTTC
>NA|NA|TRBJ1-4|TRBV6-1
CASVFTGSEKLFF
TGTGCCAGTGTATTTACAGGGAGCGAAAAACTGTTTTTT
>NA|TRBD1|TRBJ2-5|TRBV6-1
CASSESPGGRETQYF
TGTGCCAGCAGTGAAAGTCCAGGGGGCAGGGAGACCCAGTACTTC
>NA|NA|TRBJ2-7|TRBV12-5
CASGLDGSYEQYF
TGTGCTAGTGGTTTGGATGGCAGCTACGAGCAGTACTTC
>NA|TRBD2|TRBJ2-1|TRBV13
CASSPRTSGRALYNEQFF
TGTGCCAGCAGCCCCCGGACTAGCGGGAGGGCCCTCTACAATGAGCAGTTCTTC
>NA|TRBD2|TRBJ2-1|TRBV2
CASSENPGLADSRNNEQFF
TGTGCCAGCAGTGAGAACCCGGGACTAGCGGATAGTCGAAACAATGAGCAGTTCTTC
>NA|NA|TRBJ1-2|TRBV6-4
CASSGGRDYGYTF
TGTGCCAGCAGTGGAGGGAGGGACTATGGCTACACCTTC
>NA|NA|TRBJ1-6|TRBV7-9
CASSSLAGSPLHF
TGTGCCAGCAGTTCCTTGGCTGGTTCACCCCTCCACTTT
>NA|NA|TRBJ1-1|TRBV5-1
CASSSQGPGMNTEAFF
TGCGCCAGCAGCTCCCAGGGTCCCGGTATGAACACTGAAGCTTTCTTT
>NA|NA|TRBJ1-1|TRBV6-5
CARRQARDTEAFF
TGTGCACGTCGTCAGGCGCGGGACACTGAAGCTTTCTTT
>NA|NA|TRBJ2-1|TRBV9
CASSPRLAGYNEQFF
TGTGCCAGCAGCCCCCGGCTAGCAGGCTACAATGAGCAGTTCTTC
>NA|NA|TRBJ1-2|TRBV4-3
CASSQDTRGLGYTF
TGCGCCAGCAGCCAAGATACCAGGGGCCTTGGCTACACCTTC
>NA|NA|TRBJ2-2|TRBV9
CASSVGHRNTGELFF
TGTGCCAGCAGCGTTGGACACAGGAACACCGGGGAGCTGTTTTTT
>NA|TRBD1|TRBJ1-4|TRBV9
CASSASTGDGKKLFF
TGTGCCAGCAGCGCTTCCACAGGGGATGGGAAAAAACTGTTTTTT
>NA|TRBD2|TRBJ2-2|TRBV2
CASSLLAPITGELFF
TGTGCCAGCAGCTTACTAGCGCCTATTACCGGGGAGCTGTTTTTT
>NA|NA|TRBJ2-5|TRBV6-5
CASSYHDGRLETQYF
TGTGCCAGCAGTTACCACGACGGCAGACTAGAGACCCAGTACTTC
>NA|NA|TRBJ1-3|TRBV5-5
CASSLQGYTIYF
TGTGCCAGCAGCTTACAGGGATACACCATATATTTT
>NA|NA|TRBJ1-1|TRBV3-1/TRBV3-2
CASSQVGLGDTEAFF
TGTGCCAGCAGCCAAGTTGGACTCGGCGACACTGAAGCTTTCTTT
>NA|NA|TRBJ2-2|TRBV5-1
CASSLDRTGELFF
TGCGCCAGCAGCTTGGATCGGACCGGGGAGCTGTTTTTT
>NA|TRBD1|TRBJ1-2|TRBV14
CASSQDQGVIGVGYTF
TGTGCCAGCAGCCAAGATCAGGGGGTAATAGGCGTCGGCTACACCTTC
>NA|TRBD1|TRBJ2-1|TRBV19
CASSTLQGSEQFF
TGTGCCAGTAGTACTTTACAGGGGTCTGAGCAGTTCTTC
>once|NA|TRBJ1-5|TRBV27
CASSPKGGYSNQPQHF
TGTGCCAGCAGTCCGAAGGGGGGGTATAGCAATCAGCCCCAGCATTTT
>NA|TRBD1|TRBJ1-1|TRBV2
CASSEVDRVAFF
TGTGCCAGCAGTGAAGTTGACAGGGTGGCTTTCTTT
>NA|TRBD1|TRBJ1-3|TRBV5-1
CASSFEGGGSSGNTIYF
TGCGCCAGCAGCTTCGAAGGGGGCGGAAGCTCTGGAAACACCATATATTTT
>few|NA|TRBJ1-3|TRBV18
CASSPQGEGNTIYF
TGTGCCAGCTCACCACAGGGAGAAGGAAACACCATATATTTT
>NA|TRBD1|TRBJ1-4|TRBV7-9
CASTTGDLREKLFF
TGTGCCAGCACAACAGGGGATTTGAGGGAAAAACTGTTTTTT
>once|NA|TRBJ1-2|TRBV19
CASTLQGSNGYTF
TGTGCCAGTACCCTTCAGGGGTCGAATGGCTACACCTTC
>NA|TRBD1|TRBJ1-5|TRBV11-2
CASSSGTGGGQPQHF
TGTGCCAGCAGCTCAGGGACAGGGGGCGGGCAGCCCCAGCATTTT
>NA|NA|TRBJ1-1|TRBV19
CASSPLGGRDEAFF
TGTGCCAGTAGCCCCCTCGGGGGTAGGGATGAAGCTTTCTTT
>NA|NA|TRBJ1-2|TRBV10-3
CAISELGGHYGYTF
TGTGCCATCAGTGAGCTCGGAGGCCACTATGGCTACACCTTC
>NA|TRBD1|TRBJ1-2|TRBV5-5
CASGQGAYGYTF
TGTGCCAGCGGACAGGGCGCCTATGGCTACACCTTC
>once|NA|TRBJ2-7|TRBV12-3/TRBV12-4
CASSRREGAEQYF
TGTGCCAGCAGCCGCCGGGAGGGGGCCGAGCAGTACTTC
>NA|NA|TRBJ1-3|TRBV12-5
CASGQTNGNTIYF
TGTGCTAGTGGTCAGACAAATGGAAACACCATATATTTT
>NA|TRBD1|TRBJ2-7|TRBV10-1
CASSDATGAYEQYF
TGCGCCAGCAGTGATGCTACAGGGGCCTACGAGCAGTACTTC
>NA|TRBD1|TRBJ1-3|TRBV6-6
CASSKTGAGNTIYF
TGTGCCAGCAGTAAGACAGGGGCTGGAAACACCATATATTTT